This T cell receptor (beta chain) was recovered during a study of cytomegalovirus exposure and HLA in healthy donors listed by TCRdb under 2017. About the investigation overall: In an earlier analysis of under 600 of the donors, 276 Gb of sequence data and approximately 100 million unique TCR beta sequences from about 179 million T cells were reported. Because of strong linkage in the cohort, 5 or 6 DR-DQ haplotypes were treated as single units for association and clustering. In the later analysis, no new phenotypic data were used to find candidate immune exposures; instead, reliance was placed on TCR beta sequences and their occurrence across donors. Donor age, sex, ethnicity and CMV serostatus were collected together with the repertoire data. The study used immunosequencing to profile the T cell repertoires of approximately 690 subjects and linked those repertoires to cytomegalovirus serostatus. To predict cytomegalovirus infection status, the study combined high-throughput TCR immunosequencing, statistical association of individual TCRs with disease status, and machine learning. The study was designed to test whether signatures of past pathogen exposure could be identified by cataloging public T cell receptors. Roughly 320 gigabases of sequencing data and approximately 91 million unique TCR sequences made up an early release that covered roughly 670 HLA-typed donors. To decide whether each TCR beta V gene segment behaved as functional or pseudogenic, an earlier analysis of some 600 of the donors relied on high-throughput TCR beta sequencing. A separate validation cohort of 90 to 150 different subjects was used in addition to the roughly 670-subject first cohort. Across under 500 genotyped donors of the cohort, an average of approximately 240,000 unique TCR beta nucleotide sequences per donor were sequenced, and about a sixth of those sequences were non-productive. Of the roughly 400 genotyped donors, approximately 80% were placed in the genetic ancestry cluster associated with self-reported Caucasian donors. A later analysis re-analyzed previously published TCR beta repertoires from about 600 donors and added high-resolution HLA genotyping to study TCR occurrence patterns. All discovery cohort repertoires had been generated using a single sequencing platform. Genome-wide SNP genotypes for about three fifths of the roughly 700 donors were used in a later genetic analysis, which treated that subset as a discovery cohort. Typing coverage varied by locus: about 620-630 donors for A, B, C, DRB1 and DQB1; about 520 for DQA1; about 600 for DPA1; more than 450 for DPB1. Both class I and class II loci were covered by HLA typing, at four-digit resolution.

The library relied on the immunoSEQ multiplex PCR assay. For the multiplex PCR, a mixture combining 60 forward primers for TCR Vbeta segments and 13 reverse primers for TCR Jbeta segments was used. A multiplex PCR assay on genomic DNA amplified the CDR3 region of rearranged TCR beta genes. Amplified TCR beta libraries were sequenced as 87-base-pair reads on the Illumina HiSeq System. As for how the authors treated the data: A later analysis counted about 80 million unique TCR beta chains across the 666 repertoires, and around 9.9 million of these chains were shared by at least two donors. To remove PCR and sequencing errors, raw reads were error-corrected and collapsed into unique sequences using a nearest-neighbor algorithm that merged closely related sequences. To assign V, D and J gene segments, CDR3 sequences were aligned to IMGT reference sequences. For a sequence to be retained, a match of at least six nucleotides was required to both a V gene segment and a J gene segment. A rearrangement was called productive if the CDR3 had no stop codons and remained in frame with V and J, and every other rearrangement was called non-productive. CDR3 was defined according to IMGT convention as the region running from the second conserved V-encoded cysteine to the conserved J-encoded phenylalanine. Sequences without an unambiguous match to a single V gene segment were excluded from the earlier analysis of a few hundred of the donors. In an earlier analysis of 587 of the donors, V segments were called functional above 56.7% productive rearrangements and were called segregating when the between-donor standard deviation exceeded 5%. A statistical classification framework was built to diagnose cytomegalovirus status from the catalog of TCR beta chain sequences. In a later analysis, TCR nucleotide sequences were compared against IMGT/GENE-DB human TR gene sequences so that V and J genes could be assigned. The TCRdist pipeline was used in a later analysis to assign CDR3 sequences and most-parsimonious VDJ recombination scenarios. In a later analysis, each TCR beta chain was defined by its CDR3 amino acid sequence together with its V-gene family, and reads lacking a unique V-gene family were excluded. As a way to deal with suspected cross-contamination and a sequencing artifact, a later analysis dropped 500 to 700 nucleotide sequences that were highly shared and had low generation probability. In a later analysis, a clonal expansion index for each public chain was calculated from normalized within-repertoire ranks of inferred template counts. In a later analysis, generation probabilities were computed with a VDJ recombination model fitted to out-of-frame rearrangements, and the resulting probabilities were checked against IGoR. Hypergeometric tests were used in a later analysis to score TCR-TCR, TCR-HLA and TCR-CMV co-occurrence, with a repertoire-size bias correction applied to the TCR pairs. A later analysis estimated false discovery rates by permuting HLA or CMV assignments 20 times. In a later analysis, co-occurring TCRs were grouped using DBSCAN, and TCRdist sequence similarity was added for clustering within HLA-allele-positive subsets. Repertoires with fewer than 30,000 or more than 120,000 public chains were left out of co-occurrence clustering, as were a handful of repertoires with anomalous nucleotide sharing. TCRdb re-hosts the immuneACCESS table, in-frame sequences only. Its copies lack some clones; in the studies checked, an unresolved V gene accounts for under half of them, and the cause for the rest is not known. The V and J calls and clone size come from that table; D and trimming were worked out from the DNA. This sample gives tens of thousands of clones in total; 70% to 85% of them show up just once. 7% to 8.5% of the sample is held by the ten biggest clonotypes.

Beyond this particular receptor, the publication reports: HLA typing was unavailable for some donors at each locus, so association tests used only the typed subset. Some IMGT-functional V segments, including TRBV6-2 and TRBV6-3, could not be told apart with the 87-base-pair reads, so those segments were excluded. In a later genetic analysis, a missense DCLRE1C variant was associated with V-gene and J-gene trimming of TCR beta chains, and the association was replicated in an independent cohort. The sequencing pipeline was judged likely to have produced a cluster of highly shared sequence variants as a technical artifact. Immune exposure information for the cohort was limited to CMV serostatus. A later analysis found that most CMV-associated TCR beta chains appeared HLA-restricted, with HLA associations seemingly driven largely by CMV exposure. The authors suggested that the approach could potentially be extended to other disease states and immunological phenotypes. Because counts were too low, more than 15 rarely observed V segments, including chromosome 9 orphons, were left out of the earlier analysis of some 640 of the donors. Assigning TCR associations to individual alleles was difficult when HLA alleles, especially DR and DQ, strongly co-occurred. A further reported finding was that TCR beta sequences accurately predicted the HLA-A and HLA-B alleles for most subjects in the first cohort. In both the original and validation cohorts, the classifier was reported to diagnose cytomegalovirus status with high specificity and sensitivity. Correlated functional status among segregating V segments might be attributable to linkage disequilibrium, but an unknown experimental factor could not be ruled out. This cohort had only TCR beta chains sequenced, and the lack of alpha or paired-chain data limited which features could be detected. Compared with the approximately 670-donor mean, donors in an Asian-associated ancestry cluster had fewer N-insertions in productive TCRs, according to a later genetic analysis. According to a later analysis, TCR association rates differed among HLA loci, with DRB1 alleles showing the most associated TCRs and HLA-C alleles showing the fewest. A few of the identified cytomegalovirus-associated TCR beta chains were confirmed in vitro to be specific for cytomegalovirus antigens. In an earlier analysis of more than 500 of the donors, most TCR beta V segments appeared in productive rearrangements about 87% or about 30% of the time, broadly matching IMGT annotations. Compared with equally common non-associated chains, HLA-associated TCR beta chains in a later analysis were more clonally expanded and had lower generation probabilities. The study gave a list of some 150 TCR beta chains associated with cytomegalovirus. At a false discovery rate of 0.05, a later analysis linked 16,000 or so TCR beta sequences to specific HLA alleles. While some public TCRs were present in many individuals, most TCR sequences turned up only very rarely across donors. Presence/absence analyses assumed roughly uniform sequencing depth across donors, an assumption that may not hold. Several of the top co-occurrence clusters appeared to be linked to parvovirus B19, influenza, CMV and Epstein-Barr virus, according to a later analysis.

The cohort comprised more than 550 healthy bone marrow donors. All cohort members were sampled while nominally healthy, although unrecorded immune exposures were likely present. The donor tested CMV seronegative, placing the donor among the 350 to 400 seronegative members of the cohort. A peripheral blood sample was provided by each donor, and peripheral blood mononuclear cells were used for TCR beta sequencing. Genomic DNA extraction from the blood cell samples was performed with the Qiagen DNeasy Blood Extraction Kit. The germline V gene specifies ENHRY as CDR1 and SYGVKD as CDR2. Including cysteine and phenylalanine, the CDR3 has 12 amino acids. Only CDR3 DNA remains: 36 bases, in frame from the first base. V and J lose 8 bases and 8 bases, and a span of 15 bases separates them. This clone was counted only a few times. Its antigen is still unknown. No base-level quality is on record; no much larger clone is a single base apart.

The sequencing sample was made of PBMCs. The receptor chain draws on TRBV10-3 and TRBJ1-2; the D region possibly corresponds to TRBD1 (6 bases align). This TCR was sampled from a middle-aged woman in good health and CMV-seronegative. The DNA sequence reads TGTGCCATCTCCCTCCAGGGGTACGGCTACACCTTC. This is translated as CAISLQGYGYTF.